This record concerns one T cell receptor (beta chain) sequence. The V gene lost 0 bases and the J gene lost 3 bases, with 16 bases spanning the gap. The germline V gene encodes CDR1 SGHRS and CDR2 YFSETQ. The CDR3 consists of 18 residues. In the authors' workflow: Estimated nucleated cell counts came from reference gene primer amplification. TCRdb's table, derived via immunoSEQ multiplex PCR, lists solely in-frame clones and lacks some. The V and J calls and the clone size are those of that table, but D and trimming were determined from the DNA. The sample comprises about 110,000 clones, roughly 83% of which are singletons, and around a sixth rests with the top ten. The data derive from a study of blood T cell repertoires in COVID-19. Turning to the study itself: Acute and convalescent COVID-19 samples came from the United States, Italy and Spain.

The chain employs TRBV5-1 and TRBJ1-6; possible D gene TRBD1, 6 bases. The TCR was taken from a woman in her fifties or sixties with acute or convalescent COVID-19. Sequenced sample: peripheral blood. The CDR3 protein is CASSLEPRQEVYNSPLHF. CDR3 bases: TGCGCCAGCAGCTTGGAACCTAGACAGGAGGTCTATAATTCACCCCTCCACTTT.